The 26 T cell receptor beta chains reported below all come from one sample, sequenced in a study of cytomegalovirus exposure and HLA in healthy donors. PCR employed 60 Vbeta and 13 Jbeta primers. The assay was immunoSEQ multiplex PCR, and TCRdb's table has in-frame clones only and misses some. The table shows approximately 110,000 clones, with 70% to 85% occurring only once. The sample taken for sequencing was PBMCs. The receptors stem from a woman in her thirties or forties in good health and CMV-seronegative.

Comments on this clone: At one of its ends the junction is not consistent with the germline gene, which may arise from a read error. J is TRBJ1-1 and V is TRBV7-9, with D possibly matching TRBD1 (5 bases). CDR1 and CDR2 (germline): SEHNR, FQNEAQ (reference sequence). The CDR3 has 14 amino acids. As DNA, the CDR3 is TGTGCCGGCAGCTTAGGGGCGTCGGACACTGAAGCTTTCTTT. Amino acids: CAGSLGASDTEAFF.

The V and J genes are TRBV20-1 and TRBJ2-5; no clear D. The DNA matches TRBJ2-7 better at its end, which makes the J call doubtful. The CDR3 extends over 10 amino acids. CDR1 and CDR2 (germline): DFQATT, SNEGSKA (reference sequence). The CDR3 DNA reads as TGCAGTGTATCAATCTACGAGCAGTACTTC. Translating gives CSVSIYEQYF.

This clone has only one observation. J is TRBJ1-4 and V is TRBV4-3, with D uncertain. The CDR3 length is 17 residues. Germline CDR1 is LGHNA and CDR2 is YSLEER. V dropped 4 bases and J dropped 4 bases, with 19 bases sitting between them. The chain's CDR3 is CASSLQRTAEGNEKLFF. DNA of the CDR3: TGCGCCAGCAGCCTCCAGAGGACGGCCGAGGGTAATGAAAAACTGTTTTTT.

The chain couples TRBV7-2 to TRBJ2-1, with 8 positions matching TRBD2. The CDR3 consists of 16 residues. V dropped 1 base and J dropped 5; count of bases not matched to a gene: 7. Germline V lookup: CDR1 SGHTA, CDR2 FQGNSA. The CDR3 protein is CASSLDVGLDDNEQFF. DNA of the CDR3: TGTGCCAGCAGCTTAGATGTGGGACTAGACGACAATGAGCAGTTCTTC.

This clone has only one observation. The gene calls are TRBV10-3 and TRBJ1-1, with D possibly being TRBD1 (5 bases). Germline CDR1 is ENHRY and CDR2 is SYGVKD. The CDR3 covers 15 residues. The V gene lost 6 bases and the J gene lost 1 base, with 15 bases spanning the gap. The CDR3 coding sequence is TGTGCCATCAGATGGGCGACGACAGAGAACACTGAAGCTTTCTTT. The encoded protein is CAIRWATTENTEAFF.

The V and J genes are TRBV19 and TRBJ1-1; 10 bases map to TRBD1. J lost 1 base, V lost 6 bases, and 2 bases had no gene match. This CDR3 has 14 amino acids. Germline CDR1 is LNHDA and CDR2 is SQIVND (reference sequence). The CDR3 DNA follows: TGTGCCAGTAGCCGGGACAGGGGGAACACTGAAGCTTTCTTT. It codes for CASSRDRGNTEAFF.

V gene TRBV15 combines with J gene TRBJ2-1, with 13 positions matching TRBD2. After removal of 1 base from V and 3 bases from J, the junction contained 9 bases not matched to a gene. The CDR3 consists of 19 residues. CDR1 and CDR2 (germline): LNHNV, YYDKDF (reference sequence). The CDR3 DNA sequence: TGTGCCACCAGCAGAGTTCCCGGACTAGCGGGAGAGCTCTACAATGAGCAGTTCTTC. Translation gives CATSRVPGLAGELYNEQFF.

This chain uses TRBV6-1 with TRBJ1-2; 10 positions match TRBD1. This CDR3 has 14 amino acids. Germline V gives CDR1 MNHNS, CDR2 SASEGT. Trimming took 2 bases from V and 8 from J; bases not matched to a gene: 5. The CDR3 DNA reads TGTGCCAGCAGTGAAACCGGGACAGGGGCGGGCTACACCTTC. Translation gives CASSETGTGAGYTF.

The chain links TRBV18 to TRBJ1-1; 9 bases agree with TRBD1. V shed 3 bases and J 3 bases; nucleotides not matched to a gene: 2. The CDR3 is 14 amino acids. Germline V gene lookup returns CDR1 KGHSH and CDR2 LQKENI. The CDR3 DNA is TGTGCCAGCTCACCCGGGACAGGGTACACTGAAGCTTTCTTT. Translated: CASSPGTGYTEAFF.

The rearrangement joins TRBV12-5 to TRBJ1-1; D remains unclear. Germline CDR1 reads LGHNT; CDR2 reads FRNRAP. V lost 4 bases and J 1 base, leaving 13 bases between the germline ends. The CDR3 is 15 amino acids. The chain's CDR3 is CASGWSSAGNTEAFF. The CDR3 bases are TGTGCTAGTGGTTGGTCATCGGCGGGGAACACTGAAGCTTTCTTT.

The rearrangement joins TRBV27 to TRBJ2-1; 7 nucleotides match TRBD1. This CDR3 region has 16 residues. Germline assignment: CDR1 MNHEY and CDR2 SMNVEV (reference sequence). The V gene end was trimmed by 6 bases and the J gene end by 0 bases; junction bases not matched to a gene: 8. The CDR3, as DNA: TGTGCCAGCAGGTCTGGACAGGTGAGCTCCTACAATGAGCAGTTCTTC. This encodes CASRSGQVSSYNEQFF.

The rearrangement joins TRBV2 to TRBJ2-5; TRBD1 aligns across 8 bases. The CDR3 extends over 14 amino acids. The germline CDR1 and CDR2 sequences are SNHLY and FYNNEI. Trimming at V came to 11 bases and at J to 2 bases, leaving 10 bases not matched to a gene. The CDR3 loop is CAGNRGNLQETQYF. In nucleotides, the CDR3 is TGTGCCGGTAACAGGGGGAATCTTCAAGAGACCCAGTACTTC.

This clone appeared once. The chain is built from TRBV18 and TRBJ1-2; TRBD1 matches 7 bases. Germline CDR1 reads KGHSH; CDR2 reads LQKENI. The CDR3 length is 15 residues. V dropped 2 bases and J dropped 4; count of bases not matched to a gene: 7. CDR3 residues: CASSPDRVSVYGYTF. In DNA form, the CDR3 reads TGTGCCAGCTCACCAGACAGGGTATCCGTCTATGGCTACACCTTC.

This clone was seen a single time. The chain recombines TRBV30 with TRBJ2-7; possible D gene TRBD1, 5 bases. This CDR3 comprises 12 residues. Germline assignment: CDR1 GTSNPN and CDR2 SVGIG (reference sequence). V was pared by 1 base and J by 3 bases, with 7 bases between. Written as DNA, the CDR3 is TGTGCCTGGAGTGGGACAAACTACGAGCAGTACTTC. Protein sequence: CAWSGTNYEQYF.

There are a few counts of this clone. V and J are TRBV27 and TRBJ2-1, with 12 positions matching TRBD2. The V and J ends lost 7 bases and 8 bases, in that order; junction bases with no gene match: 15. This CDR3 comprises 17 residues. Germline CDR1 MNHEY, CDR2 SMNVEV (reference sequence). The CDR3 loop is CASMKRLAGAGEDEQFF. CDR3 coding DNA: TGTGCCAGCATGAAAAGACTAGCGGGAGCCGGAGAGGATGAGCAGTTCTTC.

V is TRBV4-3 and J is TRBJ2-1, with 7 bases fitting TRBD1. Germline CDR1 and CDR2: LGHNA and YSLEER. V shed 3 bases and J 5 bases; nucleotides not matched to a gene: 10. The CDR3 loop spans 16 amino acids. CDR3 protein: CASSQSRDSLNNEQFF. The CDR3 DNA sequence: TGCGCCAGCAGCCAGTCCCGGGACAGCCTAAACAATGAGCAGTTCTTC.

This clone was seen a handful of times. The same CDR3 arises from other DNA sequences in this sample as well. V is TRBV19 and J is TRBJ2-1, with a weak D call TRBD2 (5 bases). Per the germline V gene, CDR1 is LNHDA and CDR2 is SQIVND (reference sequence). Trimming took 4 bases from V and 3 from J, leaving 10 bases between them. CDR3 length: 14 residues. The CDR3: CASSTSGYYNEQFF. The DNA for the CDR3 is TGTGCCAGTAGTACCAGCGGATACTACAATGAGCAGTTCTTC.

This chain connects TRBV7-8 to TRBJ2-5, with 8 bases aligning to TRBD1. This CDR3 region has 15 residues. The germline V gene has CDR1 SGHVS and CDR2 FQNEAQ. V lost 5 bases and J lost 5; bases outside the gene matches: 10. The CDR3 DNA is TGTGCCAGCAGCGGAAGACGGACAGGGAGTGAGACCCAGTACTTC. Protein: CASSGRRTGSETQYF.

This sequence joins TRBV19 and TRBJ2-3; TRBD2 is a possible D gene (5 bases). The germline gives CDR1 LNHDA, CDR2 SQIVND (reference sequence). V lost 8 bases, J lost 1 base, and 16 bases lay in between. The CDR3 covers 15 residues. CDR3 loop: CASQSQAEGTDTQYF. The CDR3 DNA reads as TGTGCCAGTCAATCCCAAGCGGAGGGCACAGATACGCAGTATTTT.

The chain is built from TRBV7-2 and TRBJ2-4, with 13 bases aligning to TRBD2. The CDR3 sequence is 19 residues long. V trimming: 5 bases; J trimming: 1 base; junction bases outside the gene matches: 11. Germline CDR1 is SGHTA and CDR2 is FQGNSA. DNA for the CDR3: TGTGCCAGCAGCCCTAGCACTAGCGGGAGGGAGGAGGCCAAAAACATTCAGTACTTC. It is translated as CASSPSTSGREEAKNIQYF.

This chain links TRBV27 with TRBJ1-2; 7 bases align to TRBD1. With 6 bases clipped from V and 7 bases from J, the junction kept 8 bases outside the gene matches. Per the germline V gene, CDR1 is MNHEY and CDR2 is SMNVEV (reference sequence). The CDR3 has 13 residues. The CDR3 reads CASRSGTAGGYTF. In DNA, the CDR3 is TGTGCCAGCAGATCCGGGACAGCCGGTGGCTACACCTTC.

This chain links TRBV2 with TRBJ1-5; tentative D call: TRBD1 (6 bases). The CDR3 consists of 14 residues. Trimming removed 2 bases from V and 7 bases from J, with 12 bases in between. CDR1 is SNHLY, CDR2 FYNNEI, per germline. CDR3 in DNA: TGTGCCAGCAGTGAAACCAGGGGAAGCCAGCCCCAGCATTTT. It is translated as CASSETRGSQPQHF.

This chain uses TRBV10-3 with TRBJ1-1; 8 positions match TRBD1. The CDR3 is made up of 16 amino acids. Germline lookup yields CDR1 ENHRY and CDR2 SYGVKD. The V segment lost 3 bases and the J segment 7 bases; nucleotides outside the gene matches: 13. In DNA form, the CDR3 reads TGTGCCATCAGTGACCGAAAGGACAGGGATATCGTTGAAGCTTTCTTT. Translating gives CAISDRKDRDIVEAFF.

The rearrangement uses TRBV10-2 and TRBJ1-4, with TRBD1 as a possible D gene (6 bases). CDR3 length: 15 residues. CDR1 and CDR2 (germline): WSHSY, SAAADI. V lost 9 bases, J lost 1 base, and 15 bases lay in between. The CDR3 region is CASKRDTLTNEKLFF. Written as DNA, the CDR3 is TGCGCCAGTAAACGGGACACCCTAACTAATGAAAAACTGTTTTTT.

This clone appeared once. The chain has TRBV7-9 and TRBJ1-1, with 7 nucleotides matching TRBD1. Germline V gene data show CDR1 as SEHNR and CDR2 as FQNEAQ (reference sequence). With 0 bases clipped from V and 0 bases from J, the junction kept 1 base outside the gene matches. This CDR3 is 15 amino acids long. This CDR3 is CASSLAQGMNTEAFF. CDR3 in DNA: TGTGCCAGCAGCTTAGCACAGGGGATGAACACTGAAGCTTTCTTT.

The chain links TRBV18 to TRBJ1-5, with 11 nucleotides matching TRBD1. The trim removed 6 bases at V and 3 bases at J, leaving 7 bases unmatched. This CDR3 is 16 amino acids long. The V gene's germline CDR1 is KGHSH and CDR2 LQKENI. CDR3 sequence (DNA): TGTGCCAGCTCTCTCGGACAGGGGGCCGTCAATCAGCCCCAGCATTTT. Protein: CASSLGQGAVNQPQHF.